The 24 T cell receptor beta chains given below trace back to one sample, sequenced in a study of PD-1 blockade in mismatch repair-deficient tumors. Profiling relied on immunoSEQ multiplex PCR, and the TCRdb table lists in-frame clones only, not all of them. The repertoire consists of approximately 63,000 clones, with more than 70% occurring once and the leading ten covering around 14%. Source: peripheral blood, taken 52 weeks after starting pembrolizumab. Source of these receptors: an adult with mismatch repair-deficient cancer.

This chain uses TRBV19 with TRBJ1-5, with D possibly matching TRBD1 (5 bases). V was shortened by 0 bases and J by 4 bases, with 7 bases between the two germline ends. In germline, CDR1 is LNHDA, CDR2 SQIVND (reference sequence). The CDR3 length is 14 residues. As DNA, the CDR3 is TGTGCCAGTAGTATAGAAGGGGAAAATCAGCCCCAGCATTTT. It translates to CASSIEGENQPQHF.

The rearrangement joins TRBV15 to TRBJ2-5; D might be TRBD2 (5 bases). The CDR3 is 17 amino acids. Trimming pared 2 bases from V and 7 bases from J, leaving 23 bases between. The V gene's germline CDR1 is LNHNV and CDR2 YYDKDF (reference sequence). The CDR3 nucleotides are TGTGCCACCAGCAGATCGAGTCAGATGCCCCGGGGTCCGACCCAGTACTTC. It translates to CATSRSSQMPRGPTQYF.

CDR3 loop: CASSLPWFSGGFTDTQYF. The CDR3 DNA sequence: TGTGCCAGCAGCTTACCGTGGTTCTCGGGAGGGTTCACAGATACGCAGTATTTT. This sequence joins TRBV7-2 and TRBJ2-3, with 8 bases aligning to TRBD2. CDR1 is SGHTA, CDR2 FQGNSA, per germline. Trimming took 2 bases from V and 2 from J; bases not matched to a gene: 12. The CDR3 sequence is 18 residues long.

The chain combines TRBV5-1 with TRBJ2-1; 11 bases are a match to TRBD2. CDR1 SGHRS and CDR2 YFSETQ come from the germline V gene. This CDR3 has 18 residues. J lost 2 bases, V lost 0 bases, and 7 bases had no gene match. The CDR3 region is CASSLATLLAGAYNEQFF. The CDR3 nucleotides are TGCGCCAGCAGCTTGGCCACCCTACTAGCGGGGGCCTACAATGAGCAGTTCTTC. The complete variable domain, with remaining parts taken from reference TRBV5-1 and TRBJ2-1, reads KAGVTQTPRYLIKTRGQQVTLSCSPISGHRSVSWYQQTPGQGLQFLFEYFSETQRNKGNFPGRFSGRQFSNSRSEMNVSTLELGDSALYLCASSLATLLAGAYNEQFFGPGTRLTVL.

V is TRBV14 and J is TRBJ2-7, with D tentatively TRBD1 (6 bases). Germline loops: CDR1 SGHDN, CDR2 FVKESK. V lost 4 bases and J 6 bases, leaving 16 bases between the germline ends. This CDR3 has 14 residues. The CDR3 region is CASSRPPPGAEQYF. The CDR3 nucleotides read TGTGCCAGCAGCCGGCCCCCGCCAGGGGCCGAGCAGTACTTC.

V is TRBV6-4 and J is TRBJ2-3; 8 bases fit TRBD2. CDR1 and CDR2 (germline): MRHNA, SNTAGT. CDR3 length: 14 amino acids. The junction had 3 bases not matched to a gene; V was cut back by 7 bases and J by 0 bases. The CDR3 loop is CASKPSGSTDTQYF. The CDR3 DNA reads TGTGCCAGCAAGCCTAGCGGGAGCACAGATACGCAGTATTTT.

The V and J genes are TRBV15 and TRBJ1-5; the D is unclear. CDR3 length equals 14 residues. Trimming shortened V by 3 bases and J by 0 bases, and 6 bases separated the two germline ends. Germline CDR1 LNHNV, CDR2 YYDKDF (reference sequence). The CDR3 DNA follows: TGTGCCACCAGCAGGGAGAATAGCAATCAGCCCCAGCATTTT. Protein: CATSRENSNQPQHF. Supplemented by reference TRBV15 and TRBJ1-5, the full variable domain reads DAMVIQNPRYQVTQFGKPVTLSCSQTLNHNVMYWYQQKSSQAPKLLFHYYDKDFNNEADTPDNFQSRRPNTSFCFLDIRSPGLGDTAMYLCATSRENSNQPQHFGDGTRLSIL.

CDR3 bases: TGTGCCAGCAGCGGACGGGGACTAGGAGGAAATGAGCAGTTCTTC. This translates into CASSGRGLGGNEQFF. V gene TRBV9 combines with J gene TRBJ2-1, with 8 positions matching TRBD2. Germline trimming cut 3 bases from V and 7 bases from J; bases unmatched to any gene: 9. The germline V gene encodes CDR1 SGDLS and CDR2 YYNGEE. The CDR3 spans 15 residues.

The gene calls are TRBV7-8 and TRBJ2-7, with D perhaps matching TRBD1 or TRBD2 (5 bases each). The CDR3 has 15 residues. The germline V and J ends were trimmed by 3 bases and 3 bases, with 15 bases remaining between them. Germline-derived CDR1 and CDR2 are SGHVS and FQNEAQ. This CDR3 reads CASSLRGSVGYEQYF. CDR3 DNA: TGTGCCAGCAGCTTGAGGGGCTCCGTCGGCTACGAGCAGTACTTC.

This clone came up once. This rearrangement joins TRBV18 to TRBJ2-3; D gene unclear. Trimming stripped 0 bases from V and 1 base from J, with 17 bases between. Germline CDR1 reads KGHSH; CDR2 reads LQKENI. The CDR3 is made up of 18 amino acids. For the CDR3, the DNA is TGTGCCAGCTCACCACCGTTCGGTAGGGATAAACGCACAGATACGCAGTATTTT. Protein: CASSPPFGRDKRTDTQYF.

The rearrangement uses TRBV13 and TRBJ2-1; weak D call: TRBD2 (5 bases). The V gene's germline CDR1 is PRHDT and CDR2 FYEKMQ (reference sequence). The length of the CDR3 is 12 residues. V shed 3 bases and J shed 7 bases, with 7 bases lying between them. CDR3 amino acids: CASSLEENEQFF. The CDR3 nucleotides read TGTGCCAGCAGCTTGGAGGAGAATGAGCAGTTCTTC.

The chain links TRBV4-2 to TRBJ1-5; D not resolved. Deletions cut 2 bases from V and 0 bases from J, with 8 bases between. CDR1 LGHNA and CDR2 YNFKEQ come from the germline V gene. This CDR3 comprises 15 residues. The CDR3 bases are TGTGCCAGCAGCCAACAGGTCTATAGCAATCAGCCCCAGCATTTT. It translates to CASSQQVYSNQPQHF.

V is TRBV19 and J is TRBJ2-3; tentative D call: TRBD2 (6 bases). The CDR3 extends over 15 amino acids. The germline V gene has CDR1 LNHDA and CDR2 SQIVND (reference sequence). V was pared by 4 bases and J by 4 bases, with 15 bases between. Written as DNA, the CDR3 is TGTGCCAGTAGTAACCCCATGACTAGTTCAGATACGCAGTATTTT. This codes for CASSNPMTSSDTQYF.

The chain links TRBV30 to TRBJ2-7; 9 bases agree with TRBD1. The V gene's germline CDR1 is GTSNPN and CDR2 SVGIG (reference sequence). Trimming at V came to 0 bases and at J to 5 bases, leaving 8 bases not matched to a gene. The CDR3 is made up of 15 amino acids. As DNA, the CDR3 is TGTGCCTGGAGTGTACGGGACAGGGTCGCAGACGAGCAGTACTTC. The encoded protein is CAWSVRDRVADEQYF.

V is TRBV4-1 and J is TRBJ2-1; D remains unclear. This CDR3 spans 14 amino acids. Trimming took 1 base from V and 3 from J, leaving 7 bases between them. Germline V lookup: CDR1 MGHRA, CDR2 YSYEKL. In DNA form, the CDR3 reads TGCGCCAGCAGCCAAGTCGTCAGCTACAATGAGCAGTTCTTC. As protein: CASSQVVSYNEQFF.

The chain carries TRBV7-2 and TRBJ2-3; D remains ambiguous. The V gene lost 10 bases and the J gene lost 2 bases, with 10 bases spanning the gap. The CDR3 totals 12 residues. Germline V lookup: CDR1 SGHTA, CDR2 FQGNSA. The CDR3 DNA follows: TGTGCCATCCCGCAGTTCACAGATACGCAGTATTTT. This sequence encodes CAIPQFTDTQYF.

A remark on this clone: Different DNA sequences within this sample yield the same CDR3. The chain employs TRBV27 and TRBJ2-1; D is ambiguous. The ends were cut back, 3 bases at V and 0 bases at J, with 3 bases in the middle. Per germline, CDR1 MNHEY and CDR2 SMNVEV (reference sequence). The CDR3 spans 13 residues. The CDR3 DNA is TGTGCCAGCAGTTTGTCCTCCTACAATGAGCAGTTCTTC. This codes for CASSLSSYNEQFF.

The CDR3 bases are TGTGCCAGCAGTCCTGGGGGTGACGCAGATACGCAGTATTTT. Protein sequence: CASSPGGDADTQYF. The V and J genes are TRBV28 and TRBJ2-3; either TRBD1 or TRBD2 may supply D (5 bases each). The CDR3 length is 14 residues. The germline V gene has CDR1 MDHEN and CDR2 SYDVKM. Trimming shortened V by 5 bases and J by 4 bases, and 13 bases separated the two germline ends.

V and J are TRBV9 and TRBJ1-4; D is unresolved. Germline CDR1 SGDLS, CDR2 YYNGEE. V was shortened by 1 base and J by 0 bases, with 7 bases between the two germline ends. This CDR3 comprises 15 residues. In DNA form, the CDR3 reads TGTGCCAGCAGCGTACAGGATGCAACTAATGAAAAACTGTTTTTT. It yields the protein CASSVQDATNEKLFF.

The chain carries TRBV14 and TRBJ1-2; perhaps TRBD1 as D (6 bases). The CDR3 has 15 residues. Trimming removed 0 bases from V and 5 bases from J, with 13 bases in between. Germline V lookup: CDR1 SGHDN, CDR2 FVKESK. CDR3 region: CASSQEGRGAYGYTF. The DNA of the CDR3 is TGTGCCAGCAGCCAAGAGGGCAGGGGCGCGTATGGCTACACCTTC. The full variable domain, completed using reference TRBV14 and TRBJ1-2, is EAGVTQFPSHSVIEKGQTVTLRCDPISGHDNLYWYRRVMGKEIKFLLHFVKESKQDESGMPNNRFLAERTGGTYSTLKVQPAELEDSGVYFCASSQEGRGAYGYTFGSGTRLTVV.

The V and J genes are TRBV11-2 and TRBJ1-2, with D tentatively TRBD1 (5 bases). Trimming took 2 bases from V and 4 from J, leaving 14 bases between them. This CDR3 contains 15 residues. Germline CDR1 SGHAT, CDR2 FQNNGV. The CDR3 DNA reads as TGTGCCAGCAGCTTATACATTGGGGCCGGCTATGGCTACACCTTC. Protein product: CASSLYIGAGYGYTF.

This sequence joins TRBV5-4 and TRBJ2-7; the D is unclear. The CDR3 has 14 residues. V lost 4 bases and J 2 bases, leaving 13 bases between the germline ends. The germline CDR1 and CDR2 sequences are SGHNT and YYREEE (reference sequence). This chain's CDR3 is CASSPGFRPYEQYF. CDR3 sequence (DNA): TGTGCCAGCAGCCCCGGGTTCCGACCCTACGAGCAGTACTTC.

The chain couples TRBV19 to TRBJ1-5; the match to TRBD1 covers 9 bases. The CDR3 has 17 amino acids. V lost 5 bases and J lost 4; bases outside the gene matches: 12. CDR1 and CDR2 from the germline V gene are LNHDA and SQIVND (reference sequence). The CDR3 DNA reads TGTGCCAGTAGTGGATGGGACAGGGCGGCCCGAAATCAGCCCCAGCATTTT. It is translated as CASSGWDRAARNQPQHF.

The chain joins TRBV5-1 to TRBJ1-1; possible D gene TRBD1, 5 bases. Germline-derived CDR1 and CDR2 are SGHRS and YFSETQ. Trimming removed 0 bases from V and 5 bases from J, with 20 bases in between. The CDR3 length is 17 residues. The CDR3 loop reads CASSLGPGGQGKTEAFF. In DNA form, the CDR3 reads TGCGCCAGCAGCTTGGGGCCGGGGGGTCAGGGCAAGACTGAAGCTTTCTTT.